Listed below are T cell receptor beta chains from one sample, sequenced in a study of post-analysis software for immune sequencing data. TCRdb processed the PCR reads anew with MiXCR; each CDR3 protein has one entry. The sample carries 150,000 to 200,000 distinct CDR3 sequences, 25% to 35% recorded once. The specimen sequenced was blood. The receptors derive from a girl aged 5-17 years with multiple sclerosis. The conserved cysteine and the conserved F or W are not part of the CDR3 here. A D gene is named only where the DNA matches it firmly.

d_gene	j_gene	v_gene	CDR3aa
NA	TRBJ2-1	TRBV7-9	ASSLIRWLTEREKDNEQF
TRBD1	TRBJ2-2	TRBV29-1	SVDGTVTGELF
TRBD2	NA	TRBV28	ASRPYPGLAAREQY
NA	TRBJ1-6	TRBV6-5	ASSYSIMRDNSPLH
NA	TRBJ1-6	TRBV10-3	AISPGWDSPPH
NA	TRBJ2-3	TRBV6-1	ASSELPLNTQY
TRBD2	TRBJ2-3	TRBV7-8	ASSPVAGGGTDTQY
NA	TRBJ2-1	TRBV20-1	SARDYNEQF
TRBD1	TRBJ1-4	TRBV29-1	SVSDRGNEKLF
NA	TRBJ2-1	TRBV5-5	ASSLSGADYNEQF
TRBD2	TRBJ2-1	TRBV5-1	ASSLTLGLATGEQF
NA	TRBJ1-1	TRBV29-1	SVNRDPVGNTEAF
TRBD2	TRBJ2-7	TRBV6-6	ASSYLAGSSYKQY
NA	TRBJ2-1	TRBV29-1	SVEAWTSSSHNEQF
NA	TRBJ1-1	TRBV27	ASSPRPLMNTEAF
TRBD2	TRBJ2-1	TRBV29-1	TIHPREGGNEQF
NA	TRBJ2-7	TRBV28	ASTPLARSYEQY
NA	TRBJ1-5	TRBV20-1	SASTGSNQPQH
TRBD2	TRBJ2-7	TRBV15	ATSRDSGGSSYEQY
NA	TRBJ2-2	TRBV29-1	SVRTDGRGTGELF
NA	TRBJ1-1	TRBV12-3/TRBV12-4	ASSSSYAGRASNTEAF
NA	TRBJ2-7	TRBV27	ASSLMCPYYEQY
NA	TRBJ1-1	TRBV29-1	SVEEGREAAF
NA	TRBJ2-3	TRBV21-1	ASSPPRTEGDCGTDTQY
NA	TRBJ1-1	TRBV4-1	ASRAENTEAF
NA	TRBJ2-7	TRBV7-6	ASSDGETYEQY
NA	TRBJ2-1	TRBV28	ASSGYGGFNNEQF
NA	TRBJ2-7	TRBV20-1	SASVESEQY
NA	TRBJ1-5	TRBV28	ASSLSEGPIWNNQPQH
NA	TRBJ1-2	TRBV6-1	ASSPDPSYGYT
NA	TRBJ2-3	TRBV12-3/TRBV12-4	ASSSGLLRTADAQY
NA	TRBJ2-5	TRBV28	ASSPPPGGLNNEQY
TRBD2	NA	TRBV5-1	ASTLAGNTNEQY
NA	TRBJ1-2	TRBV14	ASSQPGASFYGYT
NA	TRBJ2-5	TRBV7-3	ASSSSGSRILEQY
NA	TRBJ2-2	TRBV7-2	ASTSSTENTGELF
NA	TRBJ2-1	TRBV20-1	SARDFPLVQF
TRBD2	TRBJ2-1	TRBV6-6	ASTGGTSGSSYNEQF
NA	TRBJ1-2	TRBV6-5	ASSYKSNYGYT
NA	TRBJ1-2	TRBV5-1	ASSPDEGSYGYT
NA	TRBJ1-2	TRBV12-3/TRBV12-4	ASGDSGAIGYT
TRBD1	TRBJ2-7	TRBV2	ASSTIQTGTEQY
NA	TRBJ2-5	TRBV7-2	ASSLEGGPETQY
TRBD2	TRBJ2-1	TRBV6-5	ASSSAGENGDEQF
NA	TRBJ1-2	TRBV5-1	ASSLDGVVGYT
NA	TRBJ2-7	TRBV28	ASSPQGLWPYEQY
TRBD2	TRBJ2-5	TRBV12-3/TRBV12-4	ASSAPGLAGAGGETQY
NA	TRBJ2-5	TRBV20-1	SASRGRHQETQY
NA	TRBJ2-1	TRBV7-2	ASSLGLLNEQF
TRBD1	TRBJ1-6	TRBV19	ASSGDSHNSPLH
NA	TRBJ2-7	TRBV24-1	ATSEGGNYEQY
TRBD2	TRBJ2-3	TRBV20-1	SALSGSADTQY
TRBD1	TRBJ2-3	TRBV4-1	ASSQDPSTGADTQY
TRBD2	TRBJ2-5	TRBV9	ASSVEEGGPQTQY
NA	TRBJ1-6	TRBV12-3/TRBV12-4	ASTARQSMMGRNSPLH
NA	TRBJ2-6	TRBV14	ASSPVGGGDSGANVLT
NA	NA	TRBV18	ASWGRDYEQY
TRBD2	TRBJ2-7	TRBV10-3	AISGFGTTRYEQY
TRBD1	TRBJ1-5	TRBV29-1	SGWDRARGNQPQH